The present TCR beta chain was sequenced within a study of blood T cell repertoires in COVID-19. Study-level information: The analysed material was cDNA or gDNA that came from T cells, B-cell-depleted T cells, or PBMCs.

Germline loops: CDR1 MNHEY, CDR2 SVGAGI. This CDR3 is 15 amino acids long. V lost 6 bases to trimming and J lost 3 bases; unmatched junction nucleotides: 6. Per the study methods: By means of reference gene primer amplification, nucleated cell counts were estimated. Sequencing used immunoSEQ multiplex PCR; TCRdb keeps in-frame clones, though not all of them. Clone size and V and J calls were adopted from that table, with D and trimming inferred from the DNA. The sample lists about 170,000 clones; 70% to 90% were seen once. The sample comprised peripheral blood. This sequence originates from an elderly woman with COVID-19, enrolled during active disease. This chain connects TRBV6-5 to TRBJ1-5; 9 bases are shared with TRBD1. This CDR3 reads CASRFRDRDNQPQHF. As DNA, the CDR3 is TGTGCCAGCAGATTCCGGGACAGGGACAATCAGCCCCAGCATTTT.